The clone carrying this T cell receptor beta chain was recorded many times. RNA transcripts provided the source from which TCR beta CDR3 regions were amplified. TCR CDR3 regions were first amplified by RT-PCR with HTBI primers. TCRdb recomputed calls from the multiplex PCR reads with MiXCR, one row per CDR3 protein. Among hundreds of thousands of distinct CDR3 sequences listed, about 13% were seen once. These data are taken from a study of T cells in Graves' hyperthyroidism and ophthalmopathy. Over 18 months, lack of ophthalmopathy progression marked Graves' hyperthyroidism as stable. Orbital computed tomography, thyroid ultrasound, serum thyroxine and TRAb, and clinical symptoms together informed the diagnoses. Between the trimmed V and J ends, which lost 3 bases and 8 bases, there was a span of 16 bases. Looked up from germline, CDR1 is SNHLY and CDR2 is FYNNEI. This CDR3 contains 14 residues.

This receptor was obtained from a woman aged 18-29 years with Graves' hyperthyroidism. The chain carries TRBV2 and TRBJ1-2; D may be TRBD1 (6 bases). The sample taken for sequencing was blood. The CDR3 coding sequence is TGTGCCAGCAGTGATGACAGGATTCTGATCGGCTACACCTTC. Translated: CASSDDRILIGYTF.